Following are 13 T cell receptor beta chains from one sample sequenced in a study of identical twins. Each CDR3 protein is one row after TCRdb ran MiXCR on the 5' RACE reads. The sample lists about 240,000 distinct CDR3 sequences; roughly a tenth were seen once. The sample comprised memory T cells sorted from blood. The receptor set was obtained from a man aged 45-65 years in good health.

This clonotype has only a few counts. The V and J genes are TRBV7-9 and TRBJ2-2, with D perhaps matching TRBD1 or TRBD2 (6 bases each). The V gene lost 5 bases and the J gene lost 7 bases, with 20 bases spanning the gap. This CDR3 comprises 16 residues. The V gene's germline CDR1 is SEHNR and CDR2 FQNEAQ (reference sequence). CDR3 sequence reads: CASSPTVGGYGGELFF. In nucleotides, the CDR3 is TGTGCCAGCAGCCCCACTGTGGGGGGCTACGGCGGGGAGCTGTTTTTT.

Regarding this clonotype: Possible read error: a much larger clone is one base away. The chain employs TRBV12-3 or TRBV12-4 and TRBJ1-5; no clear D gene. The CDR3 has 14 residues. Here the CDR3 reads CASSSSLSNQPHHF. In nucleotides, the CDR3 is TGTGCCAGCAGTTCATCTCTTAGCAATCAGCCCCACCATTTT.

In its sample, this clonotype was seen a few times. The V and J genes are TRBV20-1 and TRBJ2-2; 8 nucleotides agree with TRBD1. Losses at the gene ends were 0 bases for V and 6 bases for J; bases not matched to a gene: 3. The CDR3 consists of 14 residues. CDR1 is DFQATT and CDR2 is SNEGSKA in the germline V gene (reference sequence). CDR3 in amino acids: CSARDSQGAGELFF. The CDR3 DNA reads as TGCAGTGCTAGAGATTCACAGGGGGCCGGGGAGCTGTTTTTT.

This rearrangement joins TRBV20-1 to TRBJ2-7; 11 positions match TRBD1. CDR3 length equals 14 residues. Looked up from germline, CDR1 is DFQATT and CDR2 is SNEGSKA (reference sequence). V dropped 4 bases and J dropped 5; count of bases not matched to a gene: 7. The CDR3 is CSAKPGQGENEQYF. The CDR3 DNA reads TGCAGTGCTAAACCGGGACAGGGGGAAAACGAGCAGTACTTC.

The CDR3 bases are TGTGCCACCAGCAGAGATTACACACTCAATGAAAAACTGTTTTTT. As protein: CATSRDYTLNEKLFF. This chain links TRBV15 with TRBJ1-4; D gene ambiguous. From germline, CDR1 is LNHNV and CDR2 YYDKDF (reference sequence). The CDR3 contains 15 residues. Trimming stripped 0 bases from V and 5 bases from J, with 10 bases between. The complete variable domain, with remaining parts taken from reference TRBV15 and TRBJ1-4, reads DAMVIQNPRYQVTQFGKPVTLSCSQTLNHNVMYWYQQKSSQAPKLLFHYYDKDFNNEADTPDNFQSRRPNTSFCFLDIRSPGLGDTAMYLCATSRDYTLNEKLFFGSGTQLSVL.

Only a few counts were recorded for this clonotype. The V and J genes are TRBV5-1 and TRBJ1-5; D unclear. Trimming removed 5 bases at V and 0 bases at J, with 12 bases between. The V gene's germline CDR1 is SGHRS and CDR2 YFSETQ. The CDR3 extends over 15 amino acids. DNA of the CDR3: TGCGCCAGCAGAGAGGACGGATATAGCAATCAGCCCCAGCATTTT. Residues: CASREDGYSNQPQHF.

This clonotype showed up many times. The chain uses TRBV27 and TRBJ2-3; 13 bases are a match to TRBD2. Looked up from germline, CDR1 is MNHEY and CDR2 is SMNVEV (reference sequence). With V trimmed by 2 bases and J by 10 bases, 6 bases remained unmatched. The CDR3 is made up of 15 amino acids. The CDR3: CASSLPLAGGLPQYF. CDR3 nucleotides: TGTGCCAGCAGTTTACCACTAGCGGGGGGGCTGCCGCAGTATTTT.

Of note for this clonotype: It may be a read error: a sequence one base away is much more abundant. This chain links TRBV5-5 with TRBJ2-7, with a possible D match to TRBD1 (5 bases). Germline assignment: CDR1 SGHKS and CDR2 YYEKEE (reference sequence). The CDR3 sequence is 16 residues long. The V end lost 5 bases, the J end lost 0 bases, and 18 bases lay between the germline ends. The CDR3 bases are TGTGCCAGCAGTTCCCTCCCGGACATTAGCTCCTACGAGCAGTACTTC. Encoded protein: CASSSLPDISSYEQYF.

This clonotype has only a few counts. This chain connects TRBV25-1 to TRBJ1-1; D not resolved. Looked up from germline, CDR1 is MGHDK and CDR2 is SYGVNS. The CDR3 is made up of 13 amino acids. The V gene lost 4 bases and the J gene lost 6 bases, with 12 bases spanning the gap. For the CDR3, the DNA is TGTGCCAGCAGTGGCCCCATCGGCCCTGAAGCTTTCTTT. This translates into CASSGPIGPEAFF. The variable domain in full, with the rest retrieved from reference TRBV25-1 and TRBJ1-1, is EADIYQTPRYLVIGTGKKITLECSQTMGHDKMYWYQQDPGMELHLIHYSYGVNSTEKGDLSSESTVSRIRTEHFPLTLESARPSHTSQYLCASSGPIGPEAFFGQGTRLTVV.

This rearrangement joins TRBV2 to TRBJ2-1; 8 bases are shared with TRBD2. This CDR3 region has 13 residues. The germline gives CDR1 SNHLY, CDR2 FYNNEI. The CDR3 DNA reads as TGTCGAAGCGGGAGTGGGACTTACAATGAGCAGTTCTTC. Its protein is CRSGSGTYNEQFF.

This clonotype has more than one count but fewer than ten. V is TRBV7-2 and J is TRBJ1-2; TRBD1 might be the D (5 bases). The CDR3 is made up of 15 amino acids. The germline CDR1 and CDR2 sequences are SGHTA and FQGNSA. The germline V and J ends were trimmed by 3 bases and 0 bases, with 11 bases remaining between them. CDR3 DNA sequence: TGTGCCAGCAGCTTTCTTCAGGGAACTAACTATGGCTACACCTTC. This sequence encodes CASSFLQGTNYGYTF.

This clonotype was seen more than once but under ten times. The chain joins TRBV20-1 to TRBJ1-5; D is uncertain. The V end lost 3 bases, the J end lost 7 bases, and 13 bases lay between the germline ends. The CDR3 contains 13 residues. The germline V gene has CDR1 DFQATT and CDR2 SNEGSKA (reference sequence). The CDR3 nucleotides read TGCAGTGCTAGGGGCCAGCTGCTGCAGCCCCAGCATTTT. Translated, it gives CSARGQLLQPQHF.

V is TRBV27 and J is TRBJ2-7, with a tentative D call TRBD1 (5 bases). This CDR3 spans 15 amino acids. Trimming stripped 6 bases from V and 1 base from J, with 16 bases between. CDR1 is MNHEY and CDR2 is SMNVEV in the germline V gene (reference sequence). This CDR3 is CASSSLGAASYEQYF. In DNA form, the CDR3 reads TGTGCCAGCAGCTCTTTAGGGGCCGCTTCCTACGAGCAGTACTTC.